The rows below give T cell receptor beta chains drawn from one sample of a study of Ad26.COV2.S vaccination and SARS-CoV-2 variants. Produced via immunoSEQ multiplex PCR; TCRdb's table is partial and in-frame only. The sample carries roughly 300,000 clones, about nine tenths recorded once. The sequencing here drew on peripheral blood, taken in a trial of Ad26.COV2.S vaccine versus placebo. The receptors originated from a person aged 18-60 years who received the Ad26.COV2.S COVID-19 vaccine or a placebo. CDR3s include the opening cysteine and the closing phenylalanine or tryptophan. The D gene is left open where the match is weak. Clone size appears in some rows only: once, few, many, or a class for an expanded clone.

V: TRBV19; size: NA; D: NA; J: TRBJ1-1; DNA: TGTGCCAGTACCCAGGGAAGCTCGGACACTGAAGCTTTCTTT; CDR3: CASTQGSSDTEAFF
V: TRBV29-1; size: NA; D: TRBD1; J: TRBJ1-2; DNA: TGCAGCGACAAGGACAGGTTTAACTATGGCTACACCTTC; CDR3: CSDKDRFNYGYTF
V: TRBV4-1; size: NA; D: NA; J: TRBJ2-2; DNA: TGCGCCAGCAGCCAAGTACGAAGCGCGCTTAGCGCCGGGGAGCTGTTTTTT; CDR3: CASSQVRSALSAGELFF
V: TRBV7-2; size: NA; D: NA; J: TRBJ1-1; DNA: TGTGCCAGCAGCTCGGGGTCCGGGGCCCGGGGGGCTTTCTTT; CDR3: CASSSGSGARGAFF
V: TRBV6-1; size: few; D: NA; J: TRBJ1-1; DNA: TGTGCCAGCAGTGAAGTGCGCCCAGCTTTCTTT; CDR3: CASSEVRPAFF
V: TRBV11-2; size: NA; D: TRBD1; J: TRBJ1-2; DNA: TGTGCCAGCAGCTCCAACAGGGGAAGTGATGGCTACACCTTC; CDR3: CASSSNRGSDGYTF
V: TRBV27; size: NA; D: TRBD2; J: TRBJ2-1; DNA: TGTGCCAGCACCCGTTCCGAGGGACTAGCGGGCAATGAGCAGTTCTTC; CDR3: CASTRSEGLAGNEQFF
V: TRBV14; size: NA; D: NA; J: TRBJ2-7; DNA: TGTGCCAGCAGGGGACCGTGGTCAGGCGAGCAGTACTTC; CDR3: CASRGPWSGEQYF
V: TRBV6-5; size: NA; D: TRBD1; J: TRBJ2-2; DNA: TGTGCCAGCAGGGGGACAGCCACGGGCACCGGGGAGCTGTTTTTT; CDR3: CASRGTATGTGELFF
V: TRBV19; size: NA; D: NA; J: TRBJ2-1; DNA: TGTGCCAGTAGTGCGGGACGGCCCTCCTACAATGAGCAGTTCTTC; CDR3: CASSAGRPSYNEQFF
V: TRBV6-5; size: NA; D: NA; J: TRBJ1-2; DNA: TGTGCCAGCAGTTTCGGGGCTGGCTACACCTTC; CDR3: CASSFGAGYTF
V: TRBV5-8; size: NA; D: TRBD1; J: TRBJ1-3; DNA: TGTGCCAGCAGCTCGCAACTGAACAGGGGAAGTGGAAACACCATATATTTT; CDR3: CASSSQLNRGSGNTIYF
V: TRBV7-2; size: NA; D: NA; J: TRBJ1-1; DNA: TGTGCCAGCAGCTTACAACGGGTGAACACTGAAGCTTTCTTT; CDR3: CASSLQRVNTEAFF
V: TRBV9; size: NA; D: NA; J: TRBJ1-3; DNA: TGTGCCAGCAGCGTAGATGGGCAGTCCTCTGGAAACACCATATATTTT; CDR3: CASSVDGQSSGNTIYF
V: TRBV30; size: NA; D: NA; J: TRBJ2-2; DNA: TGTGCCTGGAGAGGGTATTTCACCGGGGAGCTGTTTTTT; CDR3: CAWRGYFTGELFF
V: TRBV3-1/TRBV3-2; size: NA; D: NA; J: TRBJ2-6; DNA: TGTGCCAGCAGCCAAGTAGCTAGACAGGGAGGGTACTCTGGGGCCAACGTCCTGACTTTC; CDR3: CASSQVARQGGYSGANVLTF
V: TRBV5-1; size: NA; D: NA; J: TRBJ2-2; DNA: TGCGCCAGCAGCCCGAATTCGGAGCTGTTTTTT; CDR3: CASSPNSELFF
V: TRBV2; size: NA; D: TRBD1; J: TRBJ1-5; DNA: TGTGCCAGCAGTGAAGCCGGACAGGGATTCAATCAGCCCCAGCATTTT; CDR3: CASSEAGQGFNQPQHF
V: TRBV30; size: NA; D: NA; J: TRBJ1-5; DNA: TGTGCCTGGAGTGTAGGTCAGTTTGGCAATCAGCCCCAGCATTTT; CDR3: CAWSVGQFGNQPQHF
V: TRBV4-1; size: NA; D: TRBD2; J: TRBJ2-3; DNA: TGCGCCAGCAGCCTGGCCCGACTAGCGGGGGGGGGAGATACGCAGTATTTT; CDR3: CASSLARLAGGGDTQYF
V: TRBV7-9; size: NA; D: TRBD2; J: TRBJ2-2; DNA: TGTGCCAGCAGCTTGGTTAGCGGGATCACCGGGGAGCTGTTTTTT; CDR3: CASSLVSGITGELFF
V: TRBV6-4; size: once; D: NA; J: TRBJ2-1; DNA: TGTGCCAGCAGTGACTCAAACAGCCGGACGCAGTTCTTC; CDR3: CASSDSNSRTQFF
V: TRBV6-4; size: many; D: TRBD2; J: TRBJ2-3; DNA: TGTGCCAGCAGTGACTCGACTAGCGGGGGGGCAGATACGCAGTATTTT; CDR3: CASSDSTSGGADTQYF
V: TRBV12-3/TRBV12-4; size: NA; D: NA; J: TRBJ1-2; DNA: TGTGCCAGCAGTTTAGGGACTCCCTATGGCTACACCTTC; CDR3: CASSLGTPYGYTF
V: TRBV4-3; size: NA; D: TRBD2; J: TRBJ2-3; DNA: TGCGCCAGCAGCCAAGGCGGGGGGAATACGCAGTATTTT; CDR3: CASSQGGGNTQYF
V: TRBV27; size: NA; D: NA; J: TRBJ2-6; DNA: TGTGCCAGCAGGGCCTATTCAGCGGGTGCTTTTGGGGCCAACGTCCTGACTTTC; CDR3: CASRAYSAGAFGANVLTF
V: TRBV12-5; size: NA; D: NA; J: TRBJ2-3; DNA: TGTGCTAGTGGTTCCGACCAAGGCCCCACAGATACGCAGTATTTT; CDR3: CASGSDQGPTDTQYF
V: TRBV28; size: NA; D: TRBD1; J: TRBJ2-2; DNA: TGTGCCAGCAGTAGAGCTCTCTCCCAGGGGGCGGTGATCACCGGGGAGCTGTTTTTT; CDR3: CASSRALSQGAVITGELFF
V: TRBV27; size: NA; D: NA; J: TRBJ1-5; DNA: TGTGCCAGCAGCCGAACAGGGTGGCAGCCCCAGCATTTT; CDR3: CASSRTGWQPQHF
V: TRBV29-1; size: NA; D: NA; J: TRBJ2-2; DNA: TGCAGCGTTGGGACTGCGAACACCGGGGAGCTGTTTTTT; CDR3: CSVGTANTGELFF
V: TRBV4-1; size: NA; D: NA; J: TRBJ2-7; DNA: TGCGCCAGCAGCCAAGACAGGGCTTACGAGCAGTACTTC; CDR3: CASSQDRAYEQYF
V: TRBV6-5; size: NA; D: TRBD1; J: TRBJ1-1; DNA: TGTGCCAGCCGGGACAGGGATCGACTGGACACTGAAGCTTTCTTT; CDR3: CASRDRDRLDTEAFF
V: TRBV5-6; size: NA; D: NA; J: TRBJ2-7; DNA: TGTGCCAGCAGCTTGGCGGGGACCCGAATCGAGCAGTACTTC; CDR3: CASSLAGTRIEQYF
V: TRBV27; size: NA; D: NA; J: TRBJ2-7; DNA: TGTGCCAGCAGTTTAATATGGGGACCACTACTAGACTACGAGCAGTACTTC; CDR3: CASSLIWGPLLDYEQYF
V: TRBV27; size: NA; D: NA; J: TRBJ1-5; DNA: TGTGCCAGCAGTTTATCGTGGGGTGCGCCCCAGCATTTT; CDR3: CASSLSWGAPQHF
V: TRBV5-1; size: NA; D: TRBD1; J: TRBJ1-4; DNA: TGCGCCAGCAGCCCTCGGGGAGGGGGCAGAACTAATGAAAAACTGTTTTTT; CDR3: CASSPRGGGRTNEKLFF
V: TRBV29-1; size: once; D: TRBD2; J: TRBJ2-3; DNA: TGCAGCCCCGGGGGGGGTTGGTCTACAGATACGCAGTATTTT; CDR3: CSPGGGWSTDTQYF
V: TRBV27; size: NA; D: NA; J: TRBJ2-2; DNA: TGTGCCAGCAGTCACAACACCGGGGAGCTGTTTTTT; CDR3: CASSHNTGELFF
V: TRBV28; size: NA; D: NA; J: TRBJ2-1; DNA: TGTGCCAGCAGTAGGGGATCCCCCCTATACAATGAGCAGTTCTTC; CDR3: CASSRGSPLYNEQFF
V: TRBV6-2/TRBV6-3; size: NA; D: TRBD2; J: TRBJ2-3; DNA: TGTGCCAGCAGTTTCGGACTAGTCGGTAAGACAGATACGCAGTATTTT; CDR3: CASSFGLVGKTDTQYF
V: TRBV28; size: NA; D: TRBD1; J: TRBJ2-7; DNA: TGTGCCAGCAGCCACCGGGTAGGGACAGACTACGAGCAGTACTTC; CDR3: CASSHRVGTDYEQYF
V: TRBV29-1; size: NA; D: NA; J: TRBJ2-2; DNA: TGCAGCGGCCAAATACAGGGAAACACCGGGGAGCTGTTTTTT; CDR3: CSGQIQGNTGELFF
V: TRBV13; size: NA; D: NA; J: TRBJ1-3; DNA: TGTGCCAGCAGTCCTTCACTTGACTCTGGAAACACCATATATTTT; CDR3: CASSPSLDSGNTIYF
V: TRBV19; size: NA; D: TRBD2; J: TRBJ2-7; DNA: TGTGCCAGCGGGACTAGCTCCTACGAGCAGTACTTC; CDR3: CASGTSSYEQYF
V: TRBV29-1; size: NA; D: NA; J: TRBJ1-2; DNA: TGCAGCGTTGATACGGGGTTGAATGGCTACACCTTC; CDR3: CSVDTGLNGYTF
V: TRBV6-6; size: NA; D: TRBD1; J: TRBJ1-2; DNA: TGTGCCAGCAGTTACGCGGCCGGGACAGGGTACGGCTACACCTTC; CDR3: CASSYAAGTGYGYTF
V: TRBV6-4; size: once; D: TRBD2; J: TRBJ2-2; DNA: TGTGCCAGCAGCCGGGGGGAGACCGGGGAGCTGTTTTTT; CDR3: CASSRGETGELFF
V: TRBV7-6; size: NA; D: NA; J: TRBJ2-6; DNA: TGTGCCAGCAGCTCCTACAGGAACTCTGGGGCCAACGTCCTGACTTTC; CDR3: CASSSYRNSGANVLTF
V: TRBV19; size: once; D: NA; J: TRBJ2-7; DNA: TGTGCCAGTAGTATTGGGACACCTGACGAGCAGTACTTC; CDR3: CASSIGTPDEQYF
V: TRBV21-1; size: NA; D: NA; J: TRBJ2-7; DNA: TGTGCCAGCAGCAAAGTCCGCGCGGGGGGCTTTATTTACGAGCAGTACTTC; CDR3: CASSKVRAGGFIYEQYF
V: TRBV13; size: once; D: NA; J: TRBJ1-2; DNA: TGTGCCAGCAGCTTAATGTCCGGGGTTGACTATGGCTACACCTTC; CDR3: CASSLMSGVDYGYTF
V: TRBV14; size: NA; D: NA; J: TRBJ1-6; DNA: TGTGCCAGCAGCCAAGGTGGGGTTGGGAATTCACCCCTCCACTTT; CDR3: CASSQGGVGNSPLHF
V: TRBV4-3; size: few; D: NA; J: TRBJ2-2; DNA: TGCGCCAGCAGCCAAGAGCAGGGGAACACCGGGGAGCTGTTTTTT; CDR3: CASSQEQGNTGELFF